This record concerns one T cell receptor (beta chain) sequence. The antigen is undetermined. Each cell subset's genomic DNA was divided evenly among several immunoSEQ plates. Clones were sequenced by immunoSEQ multiplex PCR, and TCRdb holds only the in-frame ones, with some missing. In the table there are 950,000 to 1,200,000 clones, approximately 77% of which are singletons. The data originate from a study of shared clonotypes between healthy human individuals. Study conclusions and caveats: It was the non-shared clonotypes that had lower generation probabilities than clonotypes shared by all four donors. Larger estimated richness was generally seen in naive subsets than in memory subsets.

Germline V lookup: CDR1 SGHNT, CDR2 YYREEE (reference sequence). Trimming removed 2 bases from V and 3 bases from J, with 9 bases in between. The CDR3 consists of 14 residues. Sequencing was carried out using memory CD4+ T cells from PBMCs. Subset of the sample: CD45RA-negative fraction. The chain has TRBV5-4 and TRBJ1-5; possible D gene TRBD1, 6 bases. This TCR was recovered from a man aged 18 to 29 in good health. Some clones in this sample may be carry-over from other donors' samples. The CDR3 reads CASSLQGLNQPQHF. In DNA, the CDR3 is TGTGCCAGCAGCTTACAGGGACTCAATCAGCCCCAGCATTTT.